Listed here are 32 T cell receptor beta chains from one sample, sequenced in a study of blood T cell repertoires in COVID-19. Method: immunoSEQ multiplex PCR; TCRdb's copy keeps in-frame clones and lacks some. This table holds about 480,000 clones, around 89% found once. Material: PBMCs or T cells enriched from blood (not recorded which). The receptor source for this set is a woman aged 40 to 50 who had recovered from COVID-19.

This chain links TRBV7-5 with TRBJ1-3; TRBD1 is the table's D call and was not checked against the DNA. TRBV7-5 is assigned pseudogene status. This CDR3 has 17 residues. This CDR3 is CARSPRGQGLSGNTIYF. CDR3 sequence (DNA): TGTGCCAGAAGCCCTCGCGGCCAGGGCCTCTCTGGAAACACCATATATTTT.

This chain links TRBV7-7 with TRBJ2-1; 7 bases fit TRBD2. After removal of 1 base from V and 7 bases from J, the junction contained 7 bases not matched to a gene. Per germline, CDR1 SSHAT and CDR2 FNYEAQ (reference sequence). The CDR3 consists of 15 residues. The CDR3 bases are TGTGCCAGCAGCTTAGAACTAGCGTCATGGAATGAGCAGTTCTTC. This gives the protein CASSLELASWNEQFF.

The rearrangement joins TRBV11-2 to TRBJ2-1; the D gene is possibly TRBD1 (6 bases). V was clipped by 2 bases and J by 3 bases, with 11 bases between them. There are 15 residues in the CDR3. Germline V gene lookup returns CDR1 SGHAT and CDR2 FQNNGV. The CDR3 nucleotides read TGTGCCAGCAGCTTATCAGGGGCGAACTACAATGAGCAGTTCTTC. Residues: CASSLSGANYNEQFF.

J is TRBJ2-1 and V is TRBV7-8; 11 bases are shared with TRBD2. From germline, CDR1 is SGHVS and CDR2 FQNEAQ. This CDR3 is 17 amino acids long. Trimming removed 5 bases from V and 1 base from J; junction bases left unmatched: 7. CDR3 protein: CASSPQRLAGSYNEQFF. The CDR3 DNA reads TGTGCCAGCAGCCCCCAGCGACTAGCGGGATCCTACAATGAGCAGTTCTTC.

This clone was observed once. Here the CDR3 reads CAWSAGARGYTF. CDR3 DNA: TGTGCCTGGAGTGCAGGGGCGCGGGGCTACACCTTC. This chain links TRBV30 with TRBJ1-2; a possible D gene is TRBD1 (6 bases). CDR3 length: 12 residues. The germline gives CDR1 GTSNPN, CDR2 SVGIG (reference sequence). Trimming left V 1 base short and J 8 bases short, with 11 bases between.

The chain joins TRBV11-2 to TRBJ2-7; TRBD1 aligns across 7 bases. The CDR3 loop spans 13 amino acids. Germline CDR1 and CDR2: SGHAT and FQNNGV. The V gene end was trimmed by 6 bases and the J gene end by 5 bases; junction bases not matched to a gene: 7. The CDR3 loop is CASRQGVGNEQYF. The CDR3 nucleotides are TGTGCCAGCAGGCAGGGGGTTGGCAACGAGCAGTACTTC.

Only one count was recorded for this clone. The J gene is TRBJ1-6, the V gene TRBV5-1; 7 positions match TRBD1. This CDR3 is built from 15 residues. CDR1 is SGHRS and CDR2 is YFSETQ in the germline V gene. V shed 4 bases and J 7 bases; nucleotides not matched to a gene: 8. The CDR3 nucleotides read TGCGCCAGCAGCGCCTCAGGGGGTGGGAATTCACCCCTCCACTTT. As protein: CASSASGGGNSPLHF.

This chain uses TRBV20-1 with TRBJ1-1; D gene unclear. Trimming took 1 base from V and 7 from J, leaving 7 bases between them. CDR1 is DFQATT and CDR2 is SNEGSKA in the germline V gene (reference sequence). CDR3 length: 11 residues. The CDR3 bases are TGCAGTGCTAGAGGACACTTTGAAGCTTTCTTT. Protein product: CSARGHFEAFF.

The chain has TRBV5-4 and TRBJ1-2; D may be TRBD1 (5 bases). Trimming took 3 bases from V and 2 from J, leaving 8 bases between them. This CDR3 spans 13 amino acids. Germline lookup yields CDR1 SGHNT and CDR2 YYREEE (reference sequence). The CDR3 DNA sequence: TGTGCCAGCAGCTCTCGACAGAACTATGGCTACACCTTC. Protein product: CASSSRQNYGYTF. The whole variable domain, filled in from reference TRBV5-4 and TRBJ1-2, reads ETGVTQSPTHLIKTRGQQVTLRCSSQSGHNTVSWYQQALGQGPQFIFQYYREEENGRGNFPPRFSGLQFPNYSSELNVNALELDDSALYLCASSSRQNYGYTFGSGTRLTVV.

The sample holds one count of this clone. The CDR3 DNA reads as TGTGCCAGCAGTCCCCCAGGGACAGATACGCAGTATTTT. Translated: CASSPPGTDTQYF. The chain recombines TRBV27 with TRBJ2-3, with a weak D call TRBD1 (5 bases). There are 13 residues in the CDR3. Deletions cut 5 bases from V and 3 bases from J, with 9 bases between. Germline V lookup: CDR1 MNHEY, CDR2 SMNVEV (reference sequence).

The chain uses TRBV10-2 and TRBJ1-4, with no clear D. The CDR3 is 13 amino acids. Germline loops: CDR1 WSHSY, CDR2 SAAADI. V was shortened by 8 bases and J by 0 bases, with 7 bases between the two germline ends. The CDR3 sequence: CASHGATNEKLFF. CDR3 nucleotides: TGCGCCAGCCACGGGGCAACTAATGAAAAACTGTTTTTT.

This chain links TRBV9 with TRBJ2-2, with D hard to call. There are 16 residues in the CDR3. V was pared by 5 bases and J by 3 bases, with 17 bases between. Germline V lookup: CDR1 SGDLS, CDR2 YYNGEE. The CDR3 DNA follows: TGTGCCAGCAGTGTACGGCCTCTACGGGACACCGGGGAGCTGTTTTTT. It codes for CASSVRPLRDTGELFF. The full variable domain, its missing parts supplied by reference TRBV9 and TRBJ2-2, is DSGVTQTPKHLITATGQRVTLRCSPRSGDLSVYWYQQSLDQGLQFLIQYYNGEERAKGNILERFSAQQFPDLHSELNLSSLELGDSALYFCASSVRPLRDTGELFFGEGSRLTVL.

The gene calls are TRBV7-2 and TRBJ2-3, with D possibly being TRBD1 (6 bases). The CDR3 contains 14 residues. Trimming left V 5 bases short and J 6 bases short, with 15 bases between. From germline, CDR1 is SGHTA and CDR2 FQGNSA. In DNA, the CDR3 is TGTGCCAGCAGCGAACAGGGAATTATGGATACGCAGTATTTT. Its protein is CASSEQGIMDTQYF.

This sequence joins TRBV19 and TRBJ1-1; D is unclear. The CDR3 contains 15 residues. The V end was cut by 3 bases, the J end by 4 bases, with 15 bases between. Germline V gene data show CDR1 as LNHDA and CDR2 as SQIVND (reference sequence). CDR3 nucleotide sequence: TGTGCCAGTAGTATCAAGAGTGGCGGGCTCACTGAAGCTTTCTTT. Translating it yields CASSIKSGGLTEAFF.

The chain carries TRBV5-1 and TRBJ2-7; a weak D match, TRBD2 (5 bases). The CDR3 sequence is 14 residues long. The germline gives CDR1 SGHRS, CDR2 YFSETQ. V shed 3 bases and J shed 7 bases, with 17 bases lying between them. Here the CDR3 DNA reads TGCGCCAGCAGCTCCGACTCGCCTCGGGGTGAGCAGTACTTC. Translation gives CASSSDSPRGEQYF.

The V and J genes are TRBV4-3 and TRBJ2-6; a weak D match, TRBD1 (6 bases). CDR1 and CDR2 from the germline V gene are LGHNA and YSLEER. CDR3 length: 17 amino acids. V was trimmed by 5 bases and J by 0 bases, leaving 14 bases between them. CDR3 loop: CASSFQGTSSGANVLTF. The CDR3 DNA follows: TGCGCCAGCAGCTTCCAGGGGACGAGCTCTGGGGCCAACGTCCTGACTTTC.

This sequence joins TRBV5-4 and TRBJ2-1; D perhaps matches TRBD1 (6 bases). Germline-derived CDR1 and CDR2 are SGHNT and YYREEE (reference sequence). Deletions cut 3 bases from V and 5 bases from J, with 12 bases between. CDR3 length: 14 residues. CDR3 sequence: CASSSRDKHNEQFF. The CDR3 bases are TGTGCCAGCAGCTCCCGGGACAAGCACAATGAGCAGTTCTTC.

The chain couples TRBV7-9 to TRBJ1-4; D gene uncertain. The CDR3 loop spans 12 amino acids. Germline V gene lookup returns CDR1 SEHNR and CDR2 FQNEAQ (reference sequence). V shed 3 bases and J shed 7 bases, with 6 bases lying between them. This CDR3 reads CASSFSGEKLFF. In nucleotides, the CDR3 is TGTGCCAGCAGCTTTTCCGGTGAAAAACTGTTTTTT.

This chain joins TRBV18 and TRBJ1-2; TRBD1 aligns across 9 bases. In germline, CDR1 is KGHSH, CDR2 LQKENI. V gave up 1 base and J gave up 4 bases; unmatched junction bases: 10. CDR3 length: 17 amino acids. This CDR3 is CASSPQDRGEGLYGYTF. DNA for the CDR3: TGTGCCAGCTCACCACAGGACAGGGGAGAGGGCCTCTATGGCTACACCTTC.

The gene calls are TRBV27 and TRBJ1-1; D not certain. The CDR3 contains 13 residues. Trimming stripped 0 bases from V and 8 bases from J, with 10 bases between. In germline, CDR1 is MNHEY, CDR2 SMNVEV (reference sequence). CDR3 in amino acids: CASSLSGVTEAFF. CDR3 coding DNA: TGTGCCAGCAGTTTATCGGGAGTGACCGAAGCTTTCTTT.

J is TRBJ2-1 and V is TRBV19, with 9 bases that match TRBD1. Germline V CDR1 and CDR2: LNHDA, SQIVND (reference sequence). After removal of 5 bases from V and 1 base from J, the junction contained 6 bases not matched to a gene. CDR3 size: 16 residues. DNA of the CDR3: TGTGCCAGTAGTGTCGGACAGGGGCTTTCCTACAATGAGCAGTTCTTC. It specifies CASSVGQGLSYNEQFF.

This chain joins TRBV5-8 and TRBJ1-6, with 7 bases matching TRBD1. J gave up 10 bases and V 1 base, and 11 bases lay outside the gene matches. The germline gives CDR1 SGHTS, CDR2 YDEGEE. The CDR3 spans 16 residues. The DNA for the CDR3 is TGTGCCAGCAGCTTGACCCGGGACAGTGGGGTATCACCCCTCCACTTT. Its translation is CASSLTRDSGVSPLHF.

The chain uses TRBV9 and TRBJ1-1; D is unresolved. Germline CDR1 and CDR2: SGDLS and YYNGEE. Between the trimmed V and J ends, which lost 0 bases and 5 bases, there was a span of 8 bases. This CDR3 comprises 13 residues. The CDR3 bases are TGTGCCAGCAGCGTAGGTCAGATAACTGAAGCTTTCTTT. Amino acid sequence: CASSVGQITEAFF.

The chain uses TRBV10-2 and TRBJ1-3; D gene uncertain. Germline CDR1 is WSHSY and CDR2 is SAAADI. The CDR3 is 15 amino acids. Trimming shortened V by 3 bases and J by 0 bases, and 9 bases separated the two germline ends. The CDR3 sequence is CASSDSPVSGNTIYF. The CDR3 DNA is TGCGCCAGCAGTGATAGCCCGGTCTCTGGAAACACCATATATTTT.

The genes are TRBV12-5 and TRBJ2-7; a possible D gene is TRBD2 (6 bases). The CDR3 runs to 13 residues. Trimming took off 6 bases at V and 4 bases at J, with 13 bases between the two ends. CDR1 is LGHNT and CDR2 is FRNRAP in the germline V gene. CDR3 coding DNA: TGTGCTAGTGGGCCGGGACTTTGGTACGAGCAGTACTTC. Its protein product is CASGPGLWYEQYF.

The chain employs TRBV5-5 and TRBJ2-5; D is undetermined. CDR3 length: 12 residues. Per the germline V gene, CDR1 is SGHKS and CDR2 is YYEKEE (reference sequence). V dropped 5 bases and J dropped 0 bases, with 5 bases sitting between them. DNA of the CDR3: TGTGCCAGCAGACTCGACCAAGAGACCCAGTACTTC. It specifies CASRLDQETQYF.

The CDR3 sequence: CASSLRQGRNEKLFF. In DNA, the CDR3 is TGTGCCAGCAGCCTAAGACAGGGCCGTAATGAAAAACTGTTTTTT. The chain combines TRBV3-1 (or the pseudogene TRBV3-2) with TRBJ1-4; 7 bases fit TRBD1. Per the germline V gene, CDR1 is LGHDT and CDR2 is YNNKEL (reference sequence). Trimming took 4 bases from V and 4 from J; bases not matched to a gene: 6. The CDR3 totals 15 residues.

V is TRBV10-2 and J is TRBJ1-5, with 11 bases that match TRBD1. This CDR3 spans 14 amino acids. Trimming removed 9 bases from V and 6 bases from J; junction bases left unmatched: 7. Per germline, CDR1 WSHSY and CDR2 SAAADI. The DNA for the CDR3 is TGCGCCAGTACCGGGACAGGGGGTTTTCAGCCCCAGCATTTT. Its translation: CASTGTGGFQPQHF.

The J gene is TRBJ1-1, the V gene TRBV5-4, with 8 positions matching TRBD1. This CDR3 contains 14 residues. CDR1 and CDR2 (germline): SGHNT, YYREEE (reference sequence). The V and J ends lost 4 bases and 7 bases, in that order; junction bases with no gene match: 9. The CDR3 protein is CASSLGQGGLEAFF. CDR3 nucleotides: TGTGCCAGCAGCCTCGGACAGGGTGGGCTTGAAGCTTTCTTT.

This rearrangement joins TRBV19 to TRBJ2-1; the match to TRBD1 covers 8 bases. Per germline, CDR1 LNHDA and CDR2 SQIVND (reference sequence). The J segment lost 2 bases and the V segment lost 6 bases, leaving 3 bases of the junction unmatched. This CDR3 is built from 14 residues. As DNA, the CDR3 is TGTGCCAGTAGGGGACAGGCGCCCTACAATGAGCAGTTCTTC. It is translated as CASRGQAPYNEQFF.

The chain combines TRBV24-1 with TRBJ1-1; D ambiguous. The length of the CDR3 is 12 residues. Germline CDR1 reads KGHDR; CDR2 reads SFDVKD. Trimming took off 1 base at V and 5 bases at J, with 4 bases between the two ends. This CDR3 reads CATSDFGTEAFF. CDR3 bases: TGTGCCACCAGTGATTTCGGGACTGAAGCTTTCTTT.

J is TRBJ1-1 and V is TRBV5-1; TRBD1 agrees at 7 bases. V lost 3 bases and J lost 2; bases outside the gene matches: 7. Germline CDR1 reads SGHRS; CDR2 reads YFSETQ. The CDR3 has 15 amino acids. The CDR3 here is CASSYTGVSNTEAFF. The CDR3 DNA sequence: TGCGCCAGCAGCTATACAGGGGTCAGTAACACTGAAGCTTTCTTT. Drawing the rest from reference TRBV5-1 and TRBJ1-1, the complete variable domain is KAGVTQTPRYLIKTRGQQVTLSCSPISGHRSVSWYQQTPGQGLQFLFEYFSETQRNKGNFPGRFSGRQFSNSRSEMNVSTLELGDSALYLCASSYTGVSNTEAFFGQGTRLTVV.